These T cell receptor beta chains were read from a single sample in a study of sequential checkpoint blockade in melanoma. Clones were read by immunoSEQ multiplex PCR, and TCRdb kept only the in-frame ones, dropping some. The repertoire holds 19,000 or so clones, with about 70% as singletons. The specimen comprised CD8+ T cells sorted from blood (inferred from file names), sampled from a patient given nivolumab and ipilimumab in sequence. These receptors came from a human donor with melanoma. Each CDR3 is given with its conserved first and last residue. Each record gives: clone size, V gene, J gene, D gene, CDR3 protein, CDR3 DNA. A D gene is named only where the DNA matches it firmly. The size of a clone is reported for some rows only, either as once, few or many, or as a class for expanded clones.

abundance: few; v_gene: TRBV7-9; j_gene: TRBJ1-4; d_gene: NA; CDR3aa: CASSPEDSLNEKLFF; CDR3nt: TGTGCCAGCAGCCCAGAGGACAGTCTTAATGAAAAACTGTTTTTT
abundance: few; v_gene: TRBV5-1; j_gene: TRBJ1-1; d_gene: NA; CDR3aa: CASSLAAGAEAFF; CDR3nt: TGCGCCAGCAGCTTGGCCGCGGGGGCTGAAGCTTTCTTT
abundance: NA; v_gene: TRBV9; j_gene: TRBJ2-7; d_gene: NA; CDR3aa: CASSVGGRTEQYF; CDR3nt: TGTGCCAGCAGCGTGGGGGGGCGCACCGAGCAGTACTTC
abundance: NA; v_gene: TRBV4-1; j_gene: TRBJ2-1; d_gene: TRBD2; CDR3aa: CASSHRGGSEQFF; CDR3nt: TGCGCCAGCAGCCACCGGGGGGGCAGTGAGCAGTTCTTC
abundance: NA; v_gene: TRBV5-4; j_gene: TRBJ2-7; d_gene: TRBD1; CDR3aa: CATQGQGPYEQYF; CDR3nt: TGTGCCACCCAAGGACAGGGACCCTACGAGCAGTACTTC
abundance: few; v_gene: TRBV6-5; j_gene: TRBJ1-5; d_gene: TRBD1; CDR3aa: CASSIDRVYQPQHF; CDR3nt: TGTGCCAGCAGTATCGACAGGGTCTACCAGCCCCAGCATTTT
abundance: NA; v_gene: TRBV6-1; j_gene: TRBJ1-2; d_gene: TRBD1; CDR3aa: CASDRGDNYGYTF; CDR3nt: TGTGCCAGTGACAGGGGCGATAACTATGGCTACACCTTC
abundance: NA; v_gene: TRBV27; j_gene: TRBJ1-5; d_gene: TRBD1; CDR3aa: CASSLSGGQPQHF; CDR3nt: TGTGCCAGCAGTTTGTCAGGGGGACAGCCCCAGCATTTT
abundance: NA; v_gene: TRBV11-2; j_gene: TRBJ2-7; d_gene: NA; CDR3aa: CASSFELNYEQYF; CDR3nt: TGTGCCAGCAGCTTTGAACTTAACTACGAGCAGTACTTC
abundance: few; v_gene: TRBV19; j_gene: TRBJ1-1; d_gene: NA; CDR3aa: CASSDRGTEAFF; CDR3nt: TGTGCCAGTAGTGATAGGGGCACTGAAGCTTTCTTT
abundance: once; v_gene: TRBV23-1; j_gene: TRBJ1-2; d_gene: TRBD1; CDR3aa: CASGDRGVYGYTF; CDR3nt: TGCGCCAGCGGGGACAGGGGAGTGTATGGCTACACCTTC
abundance: medium-sized; v_gene: TRBV19; j_gene: TRBJ2-3; d_gene: NA; CDR3aa: CASSIVATDTQYF; CDR3nt: TGTGCCAGTAGTATAGTGGCTACAGATACGCAGTATTTT
abundance: medium-sized; v_gene: TRBV19; j_gene: TRBJ1-5; d_gene: NA; CDR3aa: CASSIGSAPYSNQPQHF; CDR3nt: TGTGCCAGTAGTATCGGGTCAGCACCTTATAGCAATCAGCCCCAGCATTTT
abundance: once; v_gene: TRBV7-9; j_gene: TRBJ1-6; d_gene: NA; CDR3aa: CASSPDSYNSPLHF; CDR3nt: TGTGCCAGCAGCCCGGACAGTTATAATTCACCCCTCCACTTT
abundance: NA; v_gene: TRBV4-1; j_gene: TRBJ2-7; d_gene: TRBD1; CDR3aa: CASSQGVGTGSYEQYF; CDR3nt: TGCGCCAGCAGCCAAGGTGTTGGGACAGGGTCCTACGAGCAGTACTTC
abundance: NA; v_gene: TRBV11-2; j_gene: TRBJ2-1; d_gene: NA; CDR3aa: CASSPGGGEQFF; CDR3nt: TGTGCCAGCAGCCCCGGGGGAGGTGAGCAGTTCTTC
abundance: once; v_gene: TRBV2; j_gene: TRBJ2-7; d_gene: TRBD1; CDR3aa: CAIQDRGDEQYF; CDR3nt: TGTGCCATCCAGGACAGGGGGGACGAGCAGTACTTC
abundance: medium-sized; v_gene: TRBV27; j_gene: TRBJ1-5; d_gene: NA; CDR3aa: CASSLSRYSNQPQHF; CDR3nt: TGTGCCAGCAGTTTATCTCGGTATAGCAATCAGCCCCAGCATTTT
abundance: few; v_gene: TRBV28; j_gene: TRBJ1-2; d_gene: NA; CDR3aa: CASSPFPQGSLTYGYTF; CDR3nt: TGTGCCAGCAGTCCCTTCCCCCAGGGTAGCCTTACCTATGGCTACACCTTC
abundance: medium-sized; v_gene: TRBV7-3; j_gene: TRBJ2-1; d_gene: TRBD1; CDR3aa: CASSPTGGEQFF; CDR3nt: TGTGCCAGCAGCCCCACAGGGGGTGAGCAGTTCTTC
abundance: NA; v_gene: TRBV7-3; j_gene: TRBJ1-6; d_gene: NA; CDR3aa: CASSPHGGDSPLHF; CDR3nt: TGTGCCAGCAGCCCGCACGGGGGTGATTCACCCCTCCACTTT